This T cell receptor beta chain derives from a study of blood T cells in healthy people across ages. Study findings and constraints: A roughly linear age-dependent decrease characterized TCR beta diversity per million T cells. CMV infection status of these donors was not known.

The donors, healthy Caucasians from Russia, were aged about 6 to 95. Trimming took 2 bases from V and 0 from J, leaving 8 bases between them. This CDR3 is 15 amino acids long. Germline assignment: CDR1 ENHRY and CDR2 SYGVKD. Primers used in a second PCR of roughly 6 to 12 cycles were a sample-barcoded 5' primer and a J-beta primer mix. TCRdb re-derived calls from the 5' RACE reads in MiXCR, one entry per CDR3 protein. The data hold hundreds of thousands of distinct CDR3 sequences, with 40% to 45% observed a single time. A remark on this clonotype: The antigen remains unidentified.

The chain joins TRBV10-3 to TRBJ1-5; possibly TRBD1 for D (5 bases). The clonotype comes from a man older than 75 in good health. Sequencing was carried out using blood. CDR3 sequence reads: CAISEQGYSNQPQHF. CDR3 sequence (DNA): TGTGCCATCAGTGAGCAGGGCTATAGCAATCAGCCCCAGCATTTT.